A single sample is the source of the 16 T cell receptor beta chains below, sequenced in a study of T cells of healthy individuals. Via MiXCR, TCRdb re-called the 5' RACE reads, giving one row per CDR3 protein. The sample lists about 100,000 distinct CDR3 sequences; 17% were seen once. The receptors here all came from a human donor in good health.

In its sample, this clonotype was seen many times. The chain uses TRBV9 and TRBJ2-5; D gene uncertain. The CDR3 is 15 amino acids. V was cut by 0 bases and J by 4 bases, with 13 bases left in between. Germline CDR1 reads SGDLS; CDR2 reads YYNGEE. CDR3 coding DNA: TGTGCCAGCAGCGTAGAGTTAGTCCCCACAGAGACCCAGTACTTC. Protein sequence: CASSVELVPTETQYF.

There are a few counts of this clonotype. V usage is TRBV29-1 and J usage is TRBJ2-3; D gene unclear. CDR3 length: 11 amino acids. Trimming removed 8 bases from V and 2 bases from J, with 8 bases in between. The V gene's germline CDR1 is SQVTM and CDR2 ANQGSEA. The DNA for the CDR3 is TGCAGCTTTTGCTTCACAGATACGCAGTATTTT. Amino acid sequence: CSFCFTDTQYF.

V and J are TRBV20-1 and TRBJ1-2; 10 bases fit TRBD1. V shed 1 base and J 8 bases; nucleotides not matched to a gene: 10. This CDR3 has 15 amino acids. Germline CDR1 is DFQATT and CDR2 is SNEGSKA (reference sequence). The CDR3 DNA reads as TGCAGTGCTAGAGTTGCGACAGGGGGCGGACGAGGCTACACCTTC. The encoded protein is CSARVATGGGRGYTF.

In this sample, this clonotype turned up many times. The V call is TRBV6-1, the J call TRBJ1-1, with D tentatively TRBD1 (5 bases). The germline gives CDR1 MNHNS, CDR2 SASEGT. CDR3 length: 16 amino acids. The V end lost 6 bases, the J end lost 1 base, and 18 bases lay between the germline ends. CDR3 nucleotides: TGTGCCAGCAGAAAGGGAATTGTCAGGGAGAACACTGAAGCTTTCTTT. Translation gives CASRKGIVRENTEAFF.

This chain connects TRBV4-2 to TRBJ2-7; 9 positions agree with TRBD2. Germline loops: CDR1 LGHNA, CDR2 YNFKEQ. This CDR3 comprises 18 residues. Trimming at V came to 0 bases and at J to 2 bases, leaving 11 bases not matched to a gene. For the CDR3, the DNA is TGTGCCAGCAGCCAAGATTCAGCGGGAGGTAATTTAGCCTACGAGCAGTACTTC. Translation gives CASSQDSAGGNLAYEQYF.

This clonotype was detected many times. The chain combines TRBV5-1 with TRBJ1-2, with 9 nucleotides matching TRBD1. V dropped 4 bases and J dropped 3; count of bases not matched to a gene: 4. The CDR3 consists of 14 residues. The V gene's germline CDR1 is SGHRS and CDR2 YFSETQ. CDR3 in DNA: TGCGCCAGCAGCGTCACAGGGGGCGACTATGGCTACACCTTC. It specifies CASSVTGGDYGYTF.

The chain uses TRBV28 and TRBJ2-3; 10 positions agree with TRBD2. CDR1 and CDR2 from the germline V gene are MDHEN and SYDVKM. V dropped 2 bases and J dropped 4; count of bases not matched to a gene: 6. There are 16 residues in the CDR3. The CDR3 DNA reads TGTGCCAGCAGTTTAAGGCTAGCGGGAGTTTCAGATACGCAGTATTTT. Encoded protein: CASSLRLAGVSDTQYF.

The chain joins TRBV20-1 to TRBJ1-4, with D tentatively TRBD1 (5 bases). Trimming took 6 bases from V and 8 from J, leaving 28 bases between them. This CDR3 spans 17 amino acids. Per germline, CDR1 DFQATT and CDR2 SNEGSKA (reference sequence). CDR3 loop: CSAQQSGRMVVGEKLFF. CDR3 nucleotides: TGCAGTGCACAACAATCGGGACGGATGGTCGTGGGGGAAAAACTGTTTTTT.

This clonotype was found many times. The chain has TRBV15 and TRBJ2-1, with TRBD2 matching 12 bases. V trimming: 5 bases; J trimming: 8 bases; junction bases outside the gene matches: 7. CDR3 size: 15 residues. Germline-derived CDR1 and CDR2 are LNHNV and YYDKDF (reference sequence). The CDR3, as DNA: TGTGCCACCAGCCTTGGACTAGCGGGATCCTATGAGCAGTTCTTC. Protein: CATSLGLAGSYEQFF.

The V gene is TRBV3-1, the J gene TRBJ2-7, with D maybe TRBD1 (5 bases). Trimming stripped 5 bases from V and 1 base from J, with 9 bases between. In germline, CDR1 is LGHDT, CDR2 YNNKEL (reference sequence). This CDR3 contains 13 residues. The CDR3 sequence is CASSRGNSYEQYF. In DNA, the CDR3 is TGTGCCAGCAGCAGGGGTAATTCCTACGAGCAGTACTTC.

The sample holds a few counts of this clonotype. It is unclear where the CDR3 begins or ends on the DNA, so no DNA is shown, and the CDR3 is as TCRdb lists it. The chain is built from TRBV6-2 or TRBV6-3 and TRBJ2-5; the table's TRBD1 call for D was not verified on the DNA. The CDR3 has 15 amino acids, counting both end residues. Germline CDR1 reads MNHEY; CDR2 reads SVGEGT. The CDR3 here is CASSTSRGRAETQYF.

This clonotype was seen ten or more times. The V gene is TRBV19, the J gene TRBJ2-7; no definite D call. The CDR3 covers 14 residues. In germline, CDR1 is LNHDA, CDR2 SQIVND (reference sequence). V was clipped by 5 bases and J by 3 bases, with 14 bases between them. The CDR3 here is CASSGMGRYYEQYF. The CDR3 DNA is TGTGCCAGTAGTGGCATGGGCAGGTACTACGAGCAGTACTTC.

The J gene is TRBJ1-4, the V gene TRBV28, with D uncertain. Germline V gene sequence: CDR1 MDHEN, CDR2 SYDVKM. V was clipped by 3 bases and J by 6 bases, with 11 bases between them. The CDR3 is 14 amino acids. The CDR3 region is CASSLSAPYEKLFF. The DNA of the CDR3 is TGTGCCAGCAGTTTGTCGGCTCCCTATGAAAAACTGTTTTTT.

This clonotype has a count of ten or more. This sequence joins TRBV12-5 and TRBJ2-1; 12 bases map to TRBD2. This CDR3 has 15 amino acids. Unmatched junction bases numbered 6, after V lost 5 bases and J lost 7 bases. Germline V gene lookup returns CDR1 LGHNT and CDR2 FRNRAP. The DNA for the CDR3 is TGTGCTAGTGGTCTAGGACTAGCGGGGTTAAATGAGCAGTTCTTC. Translation gives CASGLGLAGLNEQFF. The whole variable domain, filled in from reference TRBV12-5 and TRBJ2-1, reads DARVTQTPRHKVTEMGQEVTMRCQPILGHNTVFWYRQTMMQGLELLAYFRNRAPLDDSGMPKDRFSAEMPDATLATLKIQPSEPRDSAVYFCASGLGLAGLNEQFFGPGTRLTVL.

The chain links TRBV10-2 to TRBJ1-4, with D unclear. CDR1 is WSHSY and CDR2 is SAAADI in the germline V gene. V was cut by 3 bases and J by 6 bases, with 14 bases left in between. The CDR3 loop spans 15 amino acids. The CDR3 sequence: CASSDQQPGDEKLFF. The CDR3 DNA sequence: TGCGCCAGCAGTGACCAACAGCCGGGAGATGAAAAACTGTTTTTT.

The chain employs TRBV19 and TRBJ1-2; 7 bases agree with TRBD1. Losses at the gene ends were 3 bases for V and 8 bases for J; bases not matched to a gene: 6. The germline gives CDR1 LNHDA, CDR2 SQIVND (reference sequence). CDR3 length: 13 residues. The DNA of the CDR3 is TGTGCCAGTAGTATCCCGACAGGGAACGGCTACACCTTC. Translation gives CASSIPTGNGYTF.